This T cell receptor beta chain was sequenced in a study of T cells in Graves' hyperthyroidism and ophthalmopathy. Study results and limitations: Expanded thyroid clonotypes (above 0.001) were mostly also found in blood.

Exclusion criteria comprised uncontrolled infection, other autoimmune disease, pregnancy or lactation. This clonotype was observed many times. The antigen is not known. J lost 7 bases, V lost 7 bases, and 12 bases had no gene match. Germline-derived CDR1 and CDR2 are SGHAT and FQNNGV. The CDR3 length is 14 residues. RNA transcripts provided the source from which TCR beta CDR3 regions were amplified. A set of HTBI primers served as the primers for a first-round RT-PCR of the TCR CDR3. TCRdb called the multiplex PCR reads again in MiXCR, with one record for every CDR3 protein. The data contain some 580,000 distinct CDR3 sequences, approximately 16% of them singletons.

Input material: blood. The chain uses TRBV11-2 and TRBJ1-1; 7 bases agree with TRBD1. The sequence was obtained from a woman in her forties with Graves' ophthalmopathy. CDR3 nucleotides: TGTGCCAGCACACCCTACCGGGACAGTGATGAAGCTTTCTTT. Translated: CASTPYRDSDEAFF.